These 5 T cell receptor beta chains were all obtained from the same sample, sequenced in a study of PD-L1 blockade in urothelial cancer. This sample's time point: pretreatment peripheral blood. The protocol was immunoSEQ multiplex PCR, while the TCRdb copy is restricted to in-frame clones and leaves out a portion. The top ten clones hold more than 1.5% of a sample with around 63,000 clones, around four fifths of them seen once. This specimen consisted of PBMCs, obtained around atezolizumab (anti-PD-L1) treatment. The receptors come from a man between 65 and 85 years old with urothelial cancer.

The rearrangement uses TRBV6-1 and TRBJ1-2; tentative D call: TRBD1 (5 bases). V lost 4 bases to trimming and J lost 5 bases, with 17 bases between them. Germline CDR1 is MNHNS and CDR2 is SASEGT. This CDR3 is built from 15 residues. CDR3 DNA sequence: TGTGCCAGCAGTGGCCGACAGAACAAAGGATATGGCTACACCTTC. As protein: CASSGRQNKGYGYTF.

This clone is medium-sized in the sample. This rearrangement joins TRBV4-3 to TRBJ1-2, with D perhaps TRBD1 (5 bases). Germline V gene lookup returns CDR1 LGHNA and CDR2 YSLEER. The CDR3 extends over 16 amino acids. Trimming took 0 bases from V and 0 from J, leaving 11 bases between them. CDR3: CASSQDQGFTNYGYTF. For the CDR3, the DNA is TGCGCCAGCAGCCAAGATCAGGGATTTACTAACTATGGCTACACCTTC.

This chain links TRBV4-2 with TRBJ2-3; 11 bases match TRBD1. Germline assignment: CDR1 LGHNA and CDR2 YNFKEQ. The length of the CDR3 is 16 residues. V lost 1 base and J lost 4; bases outside the gene matches: 4. The CDR3: CASSQGGQGASDTQYF. The CDR3 DNA reads as TGTGCCAGCAGCCAAGGTGGACAGGGGGCCTCAGATACGCAGTATTTT.

This clone was recorded once. This chain connects TRBV19 to TRBJ2-2; 10 nucleotides match TRBD1. V was clipped by 7 bases and J by 9 bases; unmatched bases: 5. Germline V gene data show CDR1 as LNHDA and CDR2 as SQIVND (reference sequence). This CDR3 is built from 13 residues. CDR3 in DNA: TGTGCCAGTATGGGACAGGGGATCCGGGAGCTGTTTTTT. Residues: CASMGQGIRELFF.

The chain recombines TRBV27 with TRBJ2-7; 10 bases map to TRBD2. This CDR3 has 19 residues. Losses at the gene ends were 2 bases for V and 2 bases for J; bases not matched to a gene: 15. CDR1 is MNHEY and CDR2 is SMNVEV in the germline V gene (reference sequence). This chain's CDR3 is CASSLGVRTTSGTPYEQYF. The CDR3 DNA reads TGTGCCAGCAGTTTAGGGGTACGGACCACTAGCGGGACCCCCTACGAGCAGTACTTC.